The next 25 T cell receptor beta chains were all read from a single sample in a study of cytomegalovirus exposure and HLA in healthy donors. TCRdb keeps only in-frame clones here, not all; method: immunoSEQ multiplex PCR. The sample carries 110,000 to 150,000 clones, 90% to 95% recorded once. The specimen sequenced was PBMCs. These receptors came from a young man in good health and CMV-seronegative.

V and J are TRBV10-3 and TRBJ1-2, with D possibly being TRBD1 (5 bases). The CDR3 is 13 residues long. Germline CDR1 and CDR2: ENHRY and SYGVKD. Between the trimmed V and J ends, which lost 2 bases and 5 bases, there was a span of 9 bases. This CDR3 reads CAISEDRYYGYTF. CDR3 DNA sequence: TGTGCCATCAGTGAGGACAGATATTATGGCTACACCTTC.

The rearrangement links TRBV2 to TRBJ2-4, with D perhaps matching TRBD1 (6 bases). CDR3 length equals 11 residues. CDR1 is SNHLY and CDR2 is FYNNEI in the germline V gene. Trimming cost V 7 bases and J 8 bases, with 9 bases left between them. The CDR3 loop reads CASTNRDIQYF. In DNA form, the CDR3 reads TGTGCCAGCACGAACAGGGACATTCAGTACTTC.

The chain combines TRBV28 with TRBJ2-7, with TRBD2 as a possible D gene (6 bases). The V end lost 9 bases, the J end lost 5 bases, and 20 bases lay between the germline ends. The CDR3 totals 14 residues. Germline-derived CDR1 and CDR2 are MDHEN and SYDVKM. CDR3 amino acids: CASSGVGPIHEQYV. DNA of the CDR3: TGTGCCAGTAGCGGTGTTGGGCCCATCCACGAGCAGTACGTC.

The chain links TRBV18 to TRBJ1-5, with D tentatively TRBD1 (6 bases). The V end lost 3 bases, the J end lost 4 bases, and 13 bases lay between the germline ends. The CDR3 loop spans 15 amino acids. The germline V gene encodes CDR1 KGHSH and CDR2 LQKENI. The CDR3 nucleotides read TGTGCCAGCTCACCCGGGACAATGGGGAATCAGCCCCAGCATTTT. It translates to CASSPGTMGNQPQHF.

The chain recombines TRBV5-1 with TRBJ1-1; TRBD1 agrees at 7 bases. V gave up 4 bases and J gave up 1 base; unmatched junction bases: 4. The CDR3 has 14 residues. Germline lookup yields CDR1 SGHRS and CDR2 YFSETQ. This CDR3 reads CASSGGQPNTEAFF. In nucleotides, the CDR3 is TGCGCCAGCAGCGGGGGACAGCCGAACACTGAAGCTTTCTTT.

This sequence joins TRBV29-1 and TRBJ1-2; TRBD1 aligns across 7 bases. Germline-derived CDR1 and CDR2 are SQVTM and ANQGSEA. V shed 1 base, J shed 1 base, and the junction held 9 bases outside the gene matches. This CDR3 comprises 16 residues. CDR3 nucleotides: TGCAGCGTTGAAGGGAAACAGGGGTGGGTTAACTATGGCTACACCTTC. Its protein is CSVEGKQGWVNYGYTF.

This clone was recorded only once. The rearrangement joins TRBV5-1 to TRBJ2-6; D is unclear. V was cut by 0 bases and J by 2 bases, with 6 bases left in between. The germline V gene has CDR1 SGHRS and CDR2 YFSETQ. The CDR3 extends over 15 amino acids. CDR3 coding DNA: TGCGCCAGCAGCTTGGTAACGGCTGGGGCCAACGTCCTGACTTTC. As protein: CASSLVTAGANVLTF.

Regarding this clone: The junction departs from the called germline gene at one end, perhaps through a read error. This rearrangement joins TRBV7-9 to TRBJ2-1; 9 nucleotides align to TRBD2. Germline V CDR1 and CDR2: SEHNR, FQNEAQ (reference sequence). The CDR3 consists of 15 residues. CDR3 amino acids: CASSLGTSSGAERFF. Written as DNA, the CDR3 is TGTGCCAGCAGCTTAGGAACGTCTAGCGGGGCTGAGCGGTTCTTC.

This chain connects TRBV10-2 to TRBJ2-3; D is ambiguous. The germline V gene has CDR1 WSHSY and CDR2 SAAADI. The CDR3 spans 12 residues. Trimming cost V 5 bases and J 2 bases, with 5 bases left between them. The CDR3 coding sequence is TGCGCCAGCAGTATACTCACAGATACGCAGTATTTT. Translation gives CASSILTDTQYF.

The rearrangement uses TRBV9 and TRBJ1-6, with D perhaps TRBD1 (5 bases). Trimming left V 0 bases short and J 2 bases short, with 9 bases between. Germline lookup yields CDR1 SGDLS and CDR2 YYNGEE. This CDR3 is built from 16 residues. The CDR3 bases are TGTGCCAGCAGCGTAGGAGACAGACCCTATAATTCACCCCTCCACTTT. It encodes CASSVGDRPYNSPLHF.

This clone turned up a few times. The rearrangement uses TRBV2 and TRBJ2-7; D is perhaps TRBD2 (5 bases). Trimming stripped 4 bases from V and 7 bases from J, with 8 bases between. This CDR3 contains 11 residues. Germline lookup yields CDR1 SNHLY and CDR2 FYNNEI. The DNA for the CDR3 is TGTGCCAGCAGTGGGAGGAGGGAGCAGTACTTC. This encodes CASSGRREQYF.

The chain couples TRBV6-5 to TRBJ1-4; no definite D call. The CDR3 is made up of 15 amino acids. Germline-derived CDR1 and CDR2 are MNHEY and SVGAGI. V lost 6 bases, J lost 4 bases, and 15 bases lay in between. The CDR3 nucleotides read TGTGCCAGCAGCGCCCGGCGGCTGAATAATGAAAAACTGTTTTTT. This codes for CASSARRLNNEKLFF.

The V call is TRBV6-4, the J call TRBJ1-2, with 9 bases identical to TRBD1. This CDR3 comprises 14 residues. V lost 8 bases, J lost 4 bases, and 8 bases stayed unmatched. Looked up from germline, CDR1 is MRHNA and CDR2 is SNTAGT. CDR3: CASSGTGGLYGYTF. For the CDR3, the DNA is TGTGCCAGCTCCGGAACAGGGGGCCTCTATGGCTACACCTTC.

The rearrangement links TRBV6-5 to TRBJ2-7, with a possible D match to TRBD1 (5 bases). V was pared by 4 bases and J by 0 bases, with 13 bases between. The CDR3 loop spans 15 amino acids. Germline lookup yields CDR1 MNHEY and CDR2 SVGAGI. The DNA for the CDR3 is TGTGCCAGCAGTTGGGGCACCCAGAGCTCCTACGAGCAGTACTTC. Its translation is CASSWGTQSSYEQYF.

The rearrangement joins TRBV18 to TRBJ2-7; the match to TRBD2 covers 9 bases. V dropped 4 bases and J dropped 2; count of bases not matched to a gene: 9. The CDR3 extends over 16 amino acids. The V gene's germline CDR1 is KGHSH and CDR2 LQKENI. The CDR3 bases are TGTGCCAGCTCACGGAATCAAGCGGGGGGAACCTACGAGCAGTACTTC. It codes for CASSRNQAGGTYEQYF.

The chain is built from TRBV18 and TRBJ2-5, with D possibly being TRBD1 (6 bases). The CDR3 is 17 amino acids. CDR1 and CDR2 (germline): KGHSH, LQKENI. V lost 1 base, J lost 0 bases, and 15 bases lay in between. CDR3 in amino acids: CASSPLPGHQYQETQYF. The CDR3 coding sequence is TGTGCCAGCTCACCACTGCCGGGACACCAGTACCAAGAGACCCAGTACTTC.

The chain combines TRBV6-5 with TRBJ1-3; perhaps TRBD1 as D (5 bases). Germline assignment: CDR1 MNHEY and CDR2 SVGAGI. V was cut by 6 bases and J by 1 base, with 10 bases left in between. This CDR3 has 14 residues. CDR3 protein: CASRGRVSGNTIYF. The CDR3 DNA reads as TGTGCCAGCAGAGGCAGGGTATCTGGAAACACCATATATTTT.

The chain combines TRBV2 with TRBJ1-4, with 8 bases matching TRBD1. The CDR3 is 16 amino acids. With 3 bases clipped from V and 5 bases from J, the junction kept 8 bases outside the gene matches. Germline-derived CDR1 and CDR2 are SNHLY and FYNNEI. DNA of the CDR3: TGTGCCAGCAGTGACGGAGCCGGGACAGGCAATGAAAAACTGTTTTTT. Its translation is CASSDGAGTGNEKLFF.

In this sample, this clone turned up once. The chain is built from TRBV6-5 and TRBJ2-2, with D possibly matching TRBD1 (6 bases). CDR1 MNHEY and CDR2 SVGAGI come from the germline V gene. The V and J ends lost 7 bases and 5 bases respectively, with 8 bases between them. This CDR3 contains 12 residues. The CDR3 sequence is CASNDRTGELFF. The CDR3 bases are TGTGCCAGCAACGACAGGACCGGGGAGCTGTTTTTT.

This sequence joins TRBV7-9 and TRBJ2-1; perhaps TRBD2 as D (6 bases). This CDR3 comprises 14 residues. Trimming took 8 bases from V and 4 from J, leaving 15 bases between them. The V gene's germline CDR1 is SEHNR and CDR2 FQNEAQ (reference sequence). The CDR3 sequence: CASGSGGRYNEQFF. The CDR3 nucleotides read TGTGCCAGCGGGTCCGGGGGTCGATACAATGAGCAGTTCTTC.

The CDR3 region has the DNA TGTGCCAGCAGCTCCCGACAGGTCTCCTACGAGCAGTACTTC. It encodes CASSSRQVSYEQYF. The chain combines TRBV13 with TRBJ2-7; TRBD1 is a possible D gene (6 bases). V gave up 4 bases and J gave up 0 bases, with 10 bases separating them. CDR3 length: 14 amino acids. The germline V gene encodes CDR1 PRHDT and CDR2 FYEKMQ (reference sequence).

V and J are TRBV5-6 and TRBJ1-2; TRBD1 might be the D (5 bases). V shed 1 base and J shed 8 bases, with 15 bases lying between them. The CDR3 has 14 amino acids. Germline V CDR1 and CDR2: SGHDT, YYEEEE. The CDR3 sequence: CASSLSGSLRGYTF. For the CDR3, the DNA is TGTGCCAGCAGCTTGTCAGGGTCGCTTCGCGGCTACACCTTC.

V usage is TRBV9 and J usage is TRBJ1-5; TRBD1 might be the D (6 bases). Trimming shortened V by 3 bases and J by 5 bases, and 33 bases separated the two germline ends. CDR1 is SGDLS, CDR2 YYNGEE, per germline. The CDR3 is 21 residues long. For the CDR3, the DNA is TGTGCCAGCAGCGGAGCCAAGGAACAGGGAGTTAGGCTGAGGGGTGATCAGCCCCAGCATTTT. It translates to CASSGAKEQGVRLRGDQPQHF.

The chain employs TRBV6-1 and TRBJ1-1; D remains ambiguous. CDR3 length equals 16 residues. From germline, CDR1 is MNHNS and CDR2 SASEGT. Trimming left V 4 bases short and J 1 base short, with 16 bases between. CDR3 DNA: TGTGCCAGCAGTGGAGCCAGGATGGGAGGGAACACTGAAGCTTTCTTT. Its translation: CASSGARMGGNTEAFF.

The chain is built from TRBV7-3 and TRBJ1-1; 11 bases agree with TRBD1. V was clipped by 0 bases and J by 4 bases; unmatched bases: 1. Germline V CDR1 and CDR2: SGHTA, FQGTGA. The CDR3 totals 15 residues. The CDR3 protein is CASSLTGTGGTEAFF. The CDR3 region has the DNA TGTGCCAGCAGCTTAACGGGGACAGGGGGCACTGAAGCTTTCTTT.